This T cell receptor beta chain comes out of a study of blood T cell repertoires in COVID-19. The overall study: Collection of acute and convalescent COVID-19 samples took place in the United States, Italy and Spain. In each case, the material was cDNA or gDNA derived from T cells, B-cell-depleted T cells, or PBMCs.

How the authors handled the data: Estimates of nucleated cell counts were drawn from the amplification of reference gene primers. This table comes from immunoSEQ multiplex PCR, and its TCRdb copy is limited to in-frame clones, with some not included. V and J calls and clone size follow that table, whereas D and trimming were derived from the DNA. The table includes about 300,000 clones, more than 80% detected once. Trimming took 1 base from V and 5 from J, leaving 14 bases between them. Per the germline V gene, CDR1 is SGHAT and CDR2 is FQNNGV. This CDR3 comprises 15 residues. Sequenced material: peripheral blood. V usage is TRBV11-2 and J usage is TRBJ2-5; D ambiguous. This receptor was obtained from a young man who had recovered from COVID-19. The CDR3 region has the DNA TGTGCCAGCAGCTTAGGAGGTGGCTATAAGGAGACCCAGTACTTC. This encodes CASSLGGGYKETQYF.